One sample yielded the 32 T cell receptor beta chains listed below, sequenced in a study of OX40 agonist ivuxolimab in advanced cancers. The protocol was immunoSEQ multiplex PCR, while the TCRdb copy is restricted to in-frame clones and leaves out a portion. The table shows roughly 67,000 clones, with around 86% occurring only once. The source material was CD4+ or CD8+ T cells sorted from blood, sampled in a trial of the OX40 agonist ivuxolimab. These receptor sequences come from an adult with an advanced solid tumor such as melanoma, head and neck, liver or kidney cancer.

The CDR3 protein is CASSITSNQETQYF. The CDR3 DNA reads as TGCGCCAGCAGCATCACTAGCAACCAAGAGACCCAGTACTTC. The rearrangement joins TRBV5-1 to TRBJ2-5; perhaps TRBD2 as D (6 bases). V was clipped by 4 bases and J by 0 bases, with 10 bases between them. CDR3 length: 14 residues. Germline-derived CDR1 and CDR2 are SGHRS and YFSETQ.

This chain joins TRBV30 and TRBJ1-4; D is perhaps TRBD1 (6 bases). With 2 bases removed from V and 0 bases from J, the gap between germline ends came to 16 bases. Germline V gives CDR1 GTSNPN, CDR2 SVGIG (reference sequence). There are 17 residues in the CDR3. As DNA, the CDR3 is TGTGCCTGGAGTCGGGGGACACCCGGTTCAACTAATGAAAAACTGTTTTTT. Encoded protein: CAWSRGTPGSTNEKLFF.

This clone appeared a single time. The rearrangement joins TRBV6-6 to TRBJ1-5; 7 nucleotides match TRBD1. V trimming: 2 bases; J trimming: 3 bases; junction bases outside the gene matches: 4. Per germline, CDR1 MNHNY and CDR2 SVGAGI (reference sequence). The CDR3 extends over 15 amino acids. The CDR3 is CASSYMGQPNQPQHF. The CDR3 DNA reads TGTGCCAGCAGTTACATGGGACAGCCCAATCAGCCCCAGCATTTT.

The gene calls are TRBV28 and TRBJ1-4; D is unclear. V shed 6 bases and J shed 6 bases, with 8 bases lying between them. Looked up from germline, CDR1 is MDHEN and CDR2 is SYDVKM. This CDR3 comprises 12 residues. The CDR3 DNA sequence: TGTGCCAGCAGCCCACACGATGAAAAACTGTTTTTT. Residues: CASSPHDEKLFF.

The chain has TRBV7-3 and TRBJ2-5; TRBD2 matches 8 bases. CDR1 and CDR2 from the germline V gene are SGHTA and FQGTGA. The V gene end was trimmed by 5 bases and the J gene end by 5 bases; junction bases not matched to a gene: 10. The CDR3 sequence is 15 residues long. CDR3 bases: TGTGCCAGCAGCCCAGTAGCGGGAAACTCGGAGACCCAGTACTTC. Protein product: CASSPVAGNSETQYF.

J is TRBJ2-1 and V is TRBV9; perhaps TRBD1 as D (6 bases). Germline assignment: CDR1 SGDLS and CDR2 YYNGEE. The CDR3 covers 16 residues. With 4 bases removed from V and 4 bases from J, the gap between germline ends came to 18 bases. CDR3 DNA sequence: TGTGCCAGCAGCCTCCAAGACAGACAGGAGTACAATGAGCAGTTCTTC. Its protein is CASSLQDRQEYNEQFF.

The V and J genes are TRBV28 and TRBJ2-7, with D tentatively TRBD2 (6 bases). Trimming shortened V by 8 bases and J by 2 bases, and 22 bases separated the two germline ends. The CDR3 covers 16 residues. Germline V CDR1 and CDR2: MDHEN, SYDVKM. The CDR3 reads CASRKSLAGSPYEQYF. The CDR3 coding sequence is TGTGCCAGCCGAAAAAGTTTGGCGGGGAGCCCCTACGAGCAGTACTTC.

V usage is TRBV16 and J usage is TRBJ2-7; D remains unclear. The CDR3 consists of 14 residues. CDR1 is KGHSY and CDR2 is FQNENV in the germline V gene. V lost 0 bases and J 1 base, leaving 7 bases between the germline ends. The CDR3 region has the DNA TGTGCCAGCAGCCAATCCCGTACTTCCTACGAGCAGTACTTC. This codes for CASSQSRTSYEQYF.

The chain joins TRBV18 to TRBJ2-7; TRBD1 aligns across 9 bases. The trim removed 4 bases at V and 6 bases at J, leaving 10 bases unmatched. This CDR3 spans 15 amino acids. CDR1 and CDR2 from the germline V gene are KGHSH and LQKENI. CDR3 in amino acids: CASSLGDRVGREQYF. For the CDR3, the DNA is TGTGCCAGCTCACTGGGGGACAGGGTGGGTCGCGAGCAGTACTTC.

CDR3 residues: CASTPPGTYNEQFF. The CDR3 coding sequence is TGTGCCAGCACCCCTCCGGGGACCTACAATGAGCAGTTCTTC. The chain links TRBV28 to TRBJ2-1; D is perhaps TRBD2 (5 bases). V shed 7 bases and J shed 2 bases, with 12 bases lying between them. Per the germline V gene, CDR1 is MDHEN and CDR2 is SYDVKM. The CDR3 has 14 residues.

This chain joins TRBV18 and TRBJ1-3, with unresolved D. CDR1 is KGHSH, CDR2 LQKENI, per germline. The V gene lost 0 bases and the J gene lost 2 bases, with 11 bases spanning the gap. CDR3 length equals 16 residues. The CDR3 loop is CASSPPKPITGNTIYF. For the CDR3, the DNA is TGTGCCAGCTCACCACCTAAGCCGATAACTGGAAACACCATATATTTT.

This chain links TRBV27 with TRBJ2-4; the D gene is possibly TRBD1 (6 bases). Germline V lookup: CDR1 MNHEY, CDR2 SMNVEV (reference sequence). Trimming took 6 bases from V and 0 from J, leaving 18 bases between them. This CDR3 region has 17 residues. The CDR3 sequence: CASSSAGTTIAKNIQYF. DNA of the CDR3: TGTGCCAGCAGCTCAGCCGGGACAACTATAGCCAAAAACATTCAGTACTTC.

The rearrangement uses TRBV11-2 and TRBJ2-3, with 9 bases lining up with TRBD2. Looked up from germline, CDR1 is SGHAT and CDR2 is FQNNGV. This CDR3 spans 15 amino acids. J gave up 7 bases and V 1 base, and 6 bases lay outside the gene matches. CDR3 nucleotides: TGTGCCAGCAGCTTAGGTTCGCTAGCGGGGTATACGCAGTATTTT. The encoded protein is CASSLGSLAGYTQYF. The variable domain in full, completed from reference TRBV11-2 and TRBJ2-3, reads EAGVAQSPRYKIIEKRQSVAFWCNPISGHATLYWYQQILGQGPKLLIQFQNNGVVDDSQLPKDRFSAERLKGVDSTLKIQPAKLEDSAVYLCASSLGSLAGYTQYFGPGTRLTVL.

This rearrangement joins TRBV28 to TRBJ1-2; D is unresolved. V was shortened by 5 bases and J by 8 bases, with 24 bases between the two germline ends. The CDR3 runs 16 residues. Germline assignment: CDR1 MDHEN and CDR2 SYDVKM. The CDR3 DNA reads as TGTGCCAGCAGTCCAGCCTCCCGGGCCCTCACTTACGGCTACACCTTC. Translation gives CASSPASRALTYGYTF.

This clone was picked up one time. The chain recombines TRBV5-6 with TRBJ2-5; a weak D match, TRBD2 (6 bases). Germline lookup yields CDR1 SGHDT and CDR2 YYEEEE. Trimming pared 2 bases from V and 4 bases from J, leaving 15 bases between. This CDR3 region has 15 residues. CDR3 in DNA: TGTGCCAGCAGCTTAAGAGTGTTGGGGGGAGAGACCCAGTACTTC. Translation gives CASSLRVLGGETQYF.

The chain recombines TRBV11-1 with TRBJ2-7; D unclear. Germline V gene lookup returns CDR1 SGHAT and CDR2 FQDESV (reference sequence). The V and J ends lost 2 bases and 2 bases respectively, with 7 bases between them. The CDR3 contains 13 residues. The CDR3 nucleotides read TGTGCCAGCAGCTTACTACAGACCTACGAGCAGTACTTC. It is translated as CASSLLQTYEQYF.

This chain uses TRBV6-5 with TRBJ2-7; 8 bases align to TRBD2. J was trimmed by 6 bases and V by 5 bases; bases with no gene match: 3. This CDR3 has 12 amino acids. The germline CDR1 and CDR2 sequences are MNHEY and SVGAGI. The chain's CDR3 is CASSLSGSEQYF. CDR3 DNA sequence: TGTGCCAGCAGTCTAAGCGGGAGCGAGCAGTACTTC.

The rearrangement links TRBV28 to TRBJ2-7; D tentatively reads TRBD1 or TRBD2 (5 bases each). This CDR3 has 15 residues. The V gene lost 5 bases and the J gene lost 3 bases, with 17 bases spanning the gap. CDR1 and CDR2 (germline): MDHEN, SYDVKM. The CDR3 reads CASSPFGAGGYEQYF. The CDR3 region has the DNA TGTGCCAGCAGTCCATTCGGGGCGGGCGGCTACGAGCAGTACTTC.

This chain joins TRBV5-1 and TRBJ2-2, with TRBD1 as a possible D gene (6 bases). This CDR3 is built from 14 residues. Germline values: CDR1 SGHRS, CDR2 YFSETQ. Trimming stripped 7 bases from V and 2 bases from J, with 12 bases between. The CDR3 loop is CASRTATNTGELFF. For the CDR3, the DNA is TGCGCCAGCCGGACAGCCACTAACACCGGGGAGCTGTTTTTT.

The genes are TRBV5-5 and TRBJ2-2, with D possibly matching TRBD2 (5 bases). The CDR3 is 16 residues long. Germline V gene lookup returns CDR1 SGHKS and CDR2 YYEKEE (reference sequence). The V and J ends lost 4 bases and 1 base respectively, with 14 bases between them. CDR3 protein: CASSPLAARNTGELFF. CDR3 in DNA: TGTGCCAGCAGCCCCCTAGCAGCAAGGAACACCGGGGAGCTGTTTTTT.

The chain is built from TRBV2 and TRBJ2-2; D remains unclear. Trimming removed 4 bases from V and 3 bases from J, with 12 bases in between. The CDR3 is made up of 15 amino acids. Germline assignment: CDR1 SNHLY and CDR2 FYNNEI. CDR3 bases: TGTGCCAGCAGTGGATCTGTTTGGGACACCGGGGAGCTGTTTTTT. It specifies CASSGSVWDTGELFF.

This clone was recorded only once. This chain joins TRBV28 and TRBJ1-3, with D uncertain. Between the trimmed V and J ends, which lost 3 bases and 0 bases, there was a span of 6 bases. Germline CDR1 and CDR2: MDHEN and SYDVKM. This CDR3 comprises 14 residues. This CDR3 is CASSFSSSGNTIYF. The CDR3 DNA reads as TGTGCCAGCAGTTTCAGCAGCTCTGGAAACACCATATATTTT. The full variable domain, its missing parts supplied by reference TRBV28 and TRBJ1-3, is DVKVTQSSRYLVKRTGEKVFLECVQDMDHENMFWYRQDPGLGLRLIYFSYDVKMKEKGDIPEGYSVSREKKERFSLILESASTNQTSMYLCASSFSSSGNTIYFGEGSWLTVV.

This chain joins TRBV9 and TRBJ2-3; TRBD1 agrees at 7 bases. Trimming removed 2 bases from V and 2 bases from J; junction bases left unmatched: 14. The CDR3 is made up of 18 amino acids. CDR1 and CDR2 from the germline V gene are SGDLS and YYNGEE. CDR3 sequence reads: CASSVNHLEGAATDTQYF. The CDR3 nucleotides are TGTGCCAGCAGCGTCAACCATCTCGAGGGGGCCGCCACAGATACGCAGTATTTT.

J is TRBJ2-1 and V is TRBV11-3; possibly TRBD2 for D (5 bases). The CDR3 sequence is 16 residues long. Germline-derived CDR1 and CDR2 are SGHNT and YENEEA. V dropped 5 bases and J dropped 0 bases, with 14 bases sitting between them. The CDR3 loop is CASSQSQRSSYNEQFF. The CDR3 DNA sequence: TGTGCCAGCAGCCAATCACAGCGGAGCTCCTACAATGAGCAGTTCTTC.

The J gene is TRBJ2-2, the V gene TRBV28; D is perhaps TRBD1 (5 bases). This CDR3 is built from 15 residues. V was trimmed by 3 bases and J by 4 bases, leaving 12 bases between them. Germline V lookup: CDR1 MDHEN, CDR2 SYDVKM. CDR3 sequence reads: CASSLIGVSTGELFF. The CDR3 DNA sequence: TGTGCCAGCAGTTTGATAGGGGTCAGCACCGGGGAGCTGTTTTTT. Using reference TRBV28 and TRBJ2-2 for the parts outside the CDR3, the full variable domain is DVKVTQSSRYLVKRTGEKVFLECVQDMDHENMFWYRQDPGLGLRLIYFSYDVKMKEKGDIPEGYSVSREKKERFSLILESASTNQTSMYLCASSLIGVSTGELFFGEGSRLTVL.

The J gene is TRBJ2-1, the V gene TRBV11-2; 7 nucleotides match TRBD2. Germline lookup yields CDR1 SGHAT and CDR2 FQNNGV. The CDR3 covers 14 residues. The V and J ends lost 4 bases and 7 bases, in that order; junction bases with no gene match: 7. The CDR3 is CASSSGGSLNEQFF. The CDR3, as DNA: TGTGCCAGCAGCTCGGGCGGGAGCCTAAATGAGCAGTTCTTC.

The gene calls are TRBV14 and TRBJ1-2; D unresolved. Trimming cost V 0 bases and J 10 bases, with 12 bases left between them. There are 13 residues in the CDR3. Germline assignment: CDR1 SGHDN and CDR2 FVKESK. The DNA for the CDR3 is TGTGCCAGCAGCCAAGATAGACGACAATCCTACACCTTC. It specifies CASSQDRRQSYTF.

The CDR3 loop is CASTTPADTQYF. DNA of the CDR3: TGTGCCAGCACCACACCGGCAGATACGCAGTATTTT. The chain is built from TRBV6-6 and TRBJ2-3; D ambiguous. The V gene lost 7 bases and the J gene lost 4 bases, with 9 bases spanning the gap. Germline CDR1 reads MNHNY; CDR2 reads SVGAGI (reference sequence). The CDR3 loop spans 12 amino acids.

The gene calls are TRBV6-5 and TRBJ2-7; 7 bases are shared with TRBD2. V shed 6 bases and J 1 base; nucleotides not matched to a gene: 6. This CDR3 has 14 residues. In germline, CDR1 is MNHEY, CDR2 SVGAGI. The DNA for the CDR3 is TGTGCCAGCAGATTTTACGGGGGGTCCTACGAGCAGTACTTC. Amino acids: CASRFYGGSYEQYF.

CDR3 in DNA: TGTGCCAGCAGCGCCCACCGCGGGGAAACTTACGAGCAGTACTTC. This encodes CASSAHRGETYEQYF. The chain couples TRBV14 to TRBJ2-5; tentative D call: TRBD2 (6 bases). The end of the DNA aligns better with TRBJ2-7, so the J call may be wrong. Germline V gene sequence: CDR1 SGHDN, CDR2 FVKESK. The CDR3 spans 15 residues.

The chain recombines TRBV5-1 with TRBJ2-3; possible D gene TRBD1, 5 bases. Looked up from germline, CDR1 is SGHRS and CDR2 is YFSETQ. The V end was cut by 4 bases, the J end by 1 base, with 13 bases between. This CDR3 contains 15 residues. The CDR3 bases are TGCGCCAGCAGCGCCGGAAGGGGCGGCACAGATACGCAGTATTTT. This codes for CASSAGRGGTDTQYF. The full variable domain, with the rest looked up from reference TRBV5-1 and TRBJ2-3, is KAGVTQTPRYLIKTRGQQVTLSCSPISGHRSVSWYQQTPGQGLQFLFEYFSETQRNKGNFPGRFSGRQFSNSRSEMNVSTLELGDSALYLCASSAGRGGTDTQYFGPGTRLTVL.

The CDR3 is CASSTPDRGPPLHF. CDR3 coding DNA: TGTGCCAGTAGTACCCCCGACAGGGGTCCACCCCTCCACTTT. The genes are TRBV19 and TRBJ1-6; 8 bases map to TRBD1. The junction had 7 bases not matched to a gene; V was cut back by 4 bases and J by 11 bases. Germline lookup yields CDR1 LNHDA and CDR2 SQIVND (reference sequence). The length of the CDR3 is 14 residues. The full variable domain, rest sourced from reference TRBV19 and TRBJ1-6, is DGGITQSPKYLFRKEGQNVTLSCEQNLNHDAMYWYRQDPGQGLRLIYYSQIVNDFQKGDIAEGYSVSREKKESFPLTVTSAQKNPTAFYLCASSTPDRGPPLHFGNGTRLTVT.